The TCR beta chain under discussion was sequenced for a study of cytomegalovirus exposure and HLA in healthy donors. With regard to this clone: What it recognizes is unknown.

Study observations and caveats: Whilst most TCR sequences proved rare, a subset of public TCRs occurred across many donors.

Germline assignment: CDR1 WSHSY and CDR2 SAAADI. The junction had 7 bases not matched to a gene; V was cut back by 6 bases and J by 4 bases. CDR3 length: 15 amino acids. In the PCR, 60 Vbeta and 13 Jbeta primers were used. This table comes from immunoSEQ multiplex PCR, and its TCRdb copy is limited to in-frame clones, with some not included. This sample carries roughly 69,000 clones, around 73% of them seen once, and the ten largest clones take 5.4%. The V call is TRBV10-2, the J call TRBJ2-1; 9 bases map to TRBD1. This TCR derives from a man in his fifties or sixties in good health and CMV-seronegative. Sequenced sample: PBMCs. CDR3 sequence: CASSAGTGWYNEQFF. In nucleotides, the CDR3 is TGCGCCAGCAGCGCCGGGACAGGGTGGTACAATGAGCAGTTCTTC.